One and the same sample provided the 25 T cell receptor beta chains below, sequenced in a study of blood T cells in healthy people across ages. A J-beta primer mix and a sample-barcoded 5' primer were used in a second PCR of roughly 6 to 12 cycles. TCRdb re-called the 5' RACE reads with MiXCR, one entry per CDR3 protein. The repertoire holds 650,000 to 800,000 distinct CDR3 sequences, with 52% as singletons. The sample comprised blood. The receptors were gathered from an elderly woman in good health.

The sample holds a few counts of this clonotype. The gene calls are TRBV3-1 and TRBJ2-3; 7 bases are a match to TRBD2. The ends lost 3 bases at V and 2 bases at J; junction bases unmatched: 17. This CDR3 has 19 residues. Per germline, CDR1 LGHDT and CDR2 YNNKEL (reference sequence). Written as DNA, the CDR3 is TGTGCCAGCAGCCAGGCACTAGCGACCCAGGGCCATGTCACAGATACGCAGTATTTT. Translated: CASSQALATQGHVTDTQYF.

The chain uses TRBV28 and TRBJ2-5; a weak D match, TRBD2 (6 bases). The J call is doubtful: the DNA matches TRBJ2-7 better. Germline V gene sequence: CDR1 MDHEN, CDR2 SYDVKM. The CDR3 sequence is 15 residues long. CDR3 loop: CASRIGAGRTYEQYF. CDR3 DNA: TGTGCCAGCAGGATCGGGGCAGGGAGGACCTACGAGCAGTACTTC.

This clonotype was seen repeatedly, ten times or more. Mismatch with germline at one junction end may stem from a read error. The rearrangement uses TRBV20-1 and TRBJ2-7; D tentatively reads TRBD1 or TRBD2 (6 bases each). Germline loops: CDR1 DFQATT, CDR2 SNEGSKA (reference sequence). The CDR3 has 12 amino acids. CDR3 protein: CSGLGGSFEQYF. As DNA, the CDR3 is TGCAGTGGACTAGGGGGGTCCTTCGAGCAGTACTTC.

The gene calls are TRBV6-2 or TRBV6-3 and TRBJ2-3; D gene ambiguous. V lost 0 bases, J lost 12 bases, and 10 bases lay in between. CDR1 is MNHEY, CDR2 SVGEGT, per germline. CDR3 size: 12 residues. This CDR3 is CASSYSHHVQYF. The CDR3 nucleotides are TGTGCCAGCAGTTACTCCCATCATGTCCAGTATTTT.

The chain carries TRBV20-1 and TRBJ2-1; possibly TRBD2 for D (6 bases). The CDR3 totals 15 residues. Germline CDR1 is DFQATT and CDR2 is SNEGSKA (reference sequence). V was clipped by 3 bases and J by 4 bases, with 16 bases between them. The CDR3 region has the DNA TGCAGTGCTAGCACCCTCCGCGGGAAATACAATGAGCAGTTCTTC. It specifies CSASTLRGKYNEQFF.

This clonotype came up many times. The chain has TRBV5-1 and TRBJ2-1, with a possible D match to TRBD1 (6 bases). Germline V gene data show CDR1 as SGHRS and CDR2 as YFSETQ. The CDR3 totals 14 residues. Trimming pared 4 bases from V and 7 bases from J, leaving 15 bases between. CDR3 DNA sequence: TGCGCCAGCAGCCAGGGGTCTGGAAGAAATGAGCAGTTCTTC. This gives the protein CASSQGSGRNEQFF.

The chain uses TRBV7-9 and TRBJ1-2, with D possibly TRBD1 on 6 matching bases. V lost 2 bases and J lost 2, with 12 bases in between. Germline values: CDR1 SEHNR, CDR2 FQNEAQ (reference sequence). The CDR3 extends over 15 amino acids. The CDR3 DNA sequence: TGTGCCAGCAGCTTACAGGGGACCTCCAACTATGGCTACACCTTC. This gives the protein CASSLQGTSNYGYTF.

There are a few counts of this clonotype. The chain employs TRBV7-2 and TRBJ2-5; D tentatively fits TRBD1 or TRBD2 (5 bases each). CDR1 and CDR2 from the germline V gene are SGHTA and FQGNSA. There are 14 residues in the CDR3. V was pared by 5 bases and J by 4 bases, with 14 bases between. The CDR3 protein is CASSPGTYRETQYF. The CDR3 DNA follows: TGTGCCAGCAGCCCCGGGACCTACAGAGAGACCCAGTACTTC. Based on the CDR3 plus reference TRBV7-2 and TRBJ2-5, the full variable domain is GAGVSQSPSNKVTEKGKDVELRCDPISGHTALYWYRQSLGQGLEFLIYFQGNSAPDKSGLPSDRFSAERTGGSVSTLTIQRTQQEDSAVYLCASSPGTYRETQYFGPGTRLLVL.

This clonotype was counted many times. This rearrangement joins TRBV29-1 to TRBJ1-1; D uncertain. Per germline, CDR1 SQVTM and CDR2 ANQGSEA. The ends were cut back, 5 bases at V and 1 base at J, with 8 bases in the middle. CDR3 length: 12 residues. The CDR3 DNA sequence: TGCAGCGTTCGACGGACGAACACTGAAGCTTTCTTT. Translated, it gives CSVRRTNTEAFF.

This clonotype showed up just a few times. V usage is TRBV28 and J usage is TRBJ2-3; no firm D call. Germline V gene data show CDR1 as MDHEN and CDR2 as SYDVKM. The V and J ends lost 5 bases and 5 bases respectively, with 17 bases between them. The CDR3 has 15 amino acids. CDR3 coding DNA: TGTGCCAGCAGTACCCCCCTAATCGGCGGAGATACGCAGTATTTT. Its protein product is CASSTPLIGGDTQYF.

The V call is TRBV5-1, the J call TRBJ1-6; a weak D match, TRBD1 (6 bases). Germline-derived CDR1 and CDR2 are SGHRS and YFSETQ. This CDR3 is 16 amino acids long. Trimming stripped 1 base from V and 5 bases from J, with 13 bases between. CDR3 amino acids: CASSLQRTVNNSPLHF. As DNA, the CDR3 is TGCGCCAGCAGCTTGCAACGGACAGTTAATAATTCACCCCTCCACTTT.

This clonotype has a single count. A read error may explain this, as a much larger clone is one base away. CDR3: CSVEEQADYSYTF. In DNA, the CDR3 is TGCAGCGTTGAGGAGCAGGCTGACTATAGCTACACCTTC. The rearrangement uses TRBV29-1 and TRBJ1-2; D gene unclear. Germline values: CDR1 SQVTM, CDR2 ANQGSEA. This CDR3 is 13 amino acids long.

This clonotype was counted a few times. This chain uses TRBV6-6 with TRBJ2-1, with no clear D. From germline, CDR1 is MNHNY and CDR2 SVGAGI (reference sequence). The CDR3 spans 16 residues. Trimming shortened V by 6 bases and J by 0 bases, and 15 bases separated the two germline ends. The CDR3 DNA is TGTGCCAGCAGGTCCCCTAGTGCGAGCTCCTACAATGAGCAGTTCTTC. Protein product: CASRSPSASSYNEQFF.

Here the CDR3 reads CASSRGTAVQETQYF. The CDR3 nucleotides are TGTGCCAGCTCACGTGGGACAGCCGTTCAAGAGACCCAGTACTTC. The chain carries TRBV18 and TRBJ2-5; 7 nucleotides agree with TRBD1. The CDR3 length is 15 residues. Trimming at V came to 4 bases and at J to 2 bases, leaving 7 bases not matched to a gene. CDR1 and CDR2 (germline): KGHSH, LQKENI.

This clonotype was seen ten or more times. The chain employs TRBV6-5 and TRBJ2-3; the D gene is possibly TRBD1 (6 bases). Germline V lookup: CDR1 MNHEY, CDR2 SVGAGI. V lost 5 bases and J lost 7, with 13 bases in between. The CDR3 is made up of 13 amino acids. As DNA, the CDR3 is TGTGCCAGCAGTGACCCAGGGGCAAATACGCAGTATTTT. This translates into CASSDPGANTQYF.

This clonotype was seen many times. This chain joins TRBV29-1 and TRBJ2-7; 12 bases are shared with TRBD2. Germline CDR1 SQVTM, CDR2 ANQGSEA. This CDR3 has 14 amino acids. V lost 7 bases, J lost 2 bases, and 6 bases stayed unmatched. CDR3 sequence reads: CSATSGSLPYEQYF. The DNA for the CDR3 is TGCAGCGCGACTAGCGGGAGCCTTCCCTACGAGCAGTACTTC.

This clonotype was seen many times. The chain carries TRBV5-1 and TRBJ2-1, with 8 bases identical to TRBD2. Germline V lookup: CDR1 SGHRS, CDR2 YFSETQ. The junction had 6 bases not matched to a gene; V was cut back by 0 bases and J by 4 bases. The CDR3 covers 16 residues. As DNA, the CDR3 is TGCGCCAGCAGCTTGGGGACTAGCAGGACTTACAATGAGCAGTTCTTC. Its translation is CASSLGTSRTYNEQFF.

This clonotype was counted between two and nine times. DNA for the CDR3: TGCGCCAGCAGCCCCCAGGGGAGGCGCAATCAGCCCCAGCATTTT. The encoded protein is CASSPQGRRNQPQHF. The chain employs TRBV4-1 and TRBJ1-5, with D perhaps matching TRBD1 (6 bases). Trimming shortened V by 4 bases and J by 2 bases, and 12 bases separated the two germline ends. Germline CDR1 is MGHRA and CDR2 is YSYEKL. This CDR3 spans 15 amino acids.

This clonotype showed up many times. The chain employs TRBV7-2 and TRBJ2-4; D is perhaps TRBD2 (6 bases). V shed 5 bases and J shed 0 bases, with 20 bases lying between them. The CDR3 totals 18 residues. Germline V CDR1 and CDR2: SGHTA, FQGNSA. This CDR3 reads CASSPSWGGALAKNIQYF. In DNA, the CDR3 is TGTGCCAGCAGCCCCTCATGGGGAGGAGCCCTAGCCAAAAACATTCAGTACTTC. The whole variable domain, filled in from reference TRBV7-2 and TRBJ2-4, reads GAGVSQSPSNKVTEKGKDVELRCDPISGHTALYWYRQSLGQGLEFLIYFQGNSAPDKSGLPSDRFSAERTGGSVSTLTIQRTQQEDSAVYLCASSPSWGGALAKNIQYFGAGTRLSVL.

In this sample, this clonotype turned up many times. CDR3: CASSFPPGKGGTEAFF. The CDR3, as DNA: TGCGCCAGCAGCTTTCCCCCAGGGAAGGGGGGCACTGAAGCTTTCTTT. The chain joins TRBV5-1 to TRBJ1-1, with D possibly matching TRBD1 (6 bases). V dropped 2 bases and J dropped 4 bases, with 18 bases sitting between them. This CDR3 contains 16 residues. Germline values: CDR1 SGHRS, CDR2 YFSETQ.

This clonotype occurred a few times. The chain joins TRBV4-1 to TRBJ2-1; TRBD1 matches at 9 bases. In germline, CDR1 is MGHRA, CDR2 YSYEKL. V trimming: 0 bases; J trimming: 1 base; junction bases outside the gene matches: 7. The CDR3 has 18 residues. As DNA, the CDR3 is TGCGCCAGCAGCCAAGAGACAGGGGGAGACTCTTCCTACAATGAGCAGTTCTTC. Amino acid sequence: CASSQETGGDSSYNEQFF.

There are a few counts of this clonotype. The V and J genes are TRBV29-1 and TRBJ2-5; TRBD1 or TRBD2 may be the D gene (5 bases each). The CDR3 totals 13 residues. Trimming took 2 bases from V and 6 from J, leaving 13 bases between them. Germline CDR1 and CDR2: SQVTM and ANQGSEA. CDR3 nucleotides: TGCAGCGTTGAAAGGCAGGGCGGGCAGACCCAGTACTTC. This gives the protein CSVERQGGQTQYF.

This clonotype was seen ten or more times. The chain recombines TRBV7-2 with TRBJ2-3; 11 bases match TRBD2. The CDR3 is 19 residues long. V was clipped by 0 bases and J by 3 bases; unmatched bases: 11. Germline V gene data show CDR1 as SGHTA and CDR2 as FQGNSA. CDR3 DNA: TGTGCCAGCAGCTTAGCCCTTTCAATAGCGGGGGGGTCAACAGATACGCAGTATTTT. It translates to CASSLALSIAGGSTDTQYF.

Remarks on this clonotype: A read error may explain this, as a much larger clone is one base away. This chain uses TRBV10-3 with TRBJ2-6; D may match TRBD1 or TRBD2 (5 bases each). The V gene's germline CDR1 is ENHRY and CDR2 SYGVKD. CDR3 length equals 16 residues. V lost 0 bases, J lost 2 bases, and 8 bases lay in between. CDR3 residues: CAISESTAAGANVLTF. DNA for the CDR3: TGTGCCATCAGTGAGTCGACAGCGGCTGGGGCCAACGTCCTGACTTTC.

This clonotype came up once. One end of the junction varies from germline; a read error may be responsible. This chain uses TRBV11-1 with TRBJ2-5; a possible D gene is TRBD1 (6 bases). The DNA end is a closer match to TRBJ2-7, so the J assignment may be wrong. This CDR3 comprises 13 residues. The germline V gene encodes CDR1 SGHAT and CDR2 FQDESV (reference sequence). Here the CDR3 reads CANSPTGAYEQYF. The CDR3, as DNA: TGTGCCAACAGCCCGACAGGAGCCTACGAGCAGTACTTC.